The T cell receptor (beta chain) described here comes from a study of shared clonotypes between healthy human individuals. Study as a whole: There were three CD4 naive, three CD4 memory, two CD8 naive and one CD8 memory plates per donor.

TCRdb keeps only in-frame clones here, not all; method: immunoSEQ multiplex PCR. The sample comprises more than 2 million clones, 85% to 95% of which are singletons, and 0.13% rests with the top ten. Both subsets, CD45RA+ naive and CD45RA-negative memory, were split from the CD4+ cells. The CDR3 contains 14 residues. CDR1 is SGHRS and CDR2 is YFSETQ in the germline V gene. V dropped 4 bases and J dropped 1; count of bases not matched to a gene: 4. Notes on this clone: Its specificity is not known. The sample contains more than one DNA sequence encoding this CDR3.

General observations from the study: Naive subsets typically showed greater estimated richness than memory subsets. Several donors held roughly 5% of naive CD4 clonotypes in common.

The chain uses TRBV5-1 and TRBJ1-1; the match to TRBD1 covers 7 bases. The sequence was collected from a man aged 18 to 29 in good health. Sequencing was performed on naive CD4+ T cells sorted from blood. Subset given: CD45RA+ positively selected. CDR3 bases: TGCGCCAGCAGCATACAGGGGCAGAACACTGAAGCTTTCTTT. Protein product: CASSIQGQNTEAFF.